This T cell receptor beta chain derives from a study of follicular helper T cells after annual influenza vaccination. Sample time point: 2014-2015 season, pre-vaccination. The V gene lost 5 bases and the J gene lost 4 bases, with 6 bases spanning the gap. Germline loops: CDR1 SGHAT, CDR2 FQNNGV. This CDR3 is built from 13 residues. Method: immunoSEQ multiplex PCR; TCRdb's copy keeps in-frame clones and lacks some. The data show over 12,000 clones, with approximately 85% seen just once and 0.27% held by the top ten. The specimen was CXCR5- memory CD4+ T cells sorted from blood, collected on the day of influenza vaccination. The rearrangement joins TRBV11-2 to TRBJ1-6, with D unclear. This TCR was sampled from an adult who received the influenza vaccine. CDR3 in DNA: TGTGCCAGCAGCAGATATTATAATTCACCCCTCCACTTT. This translates into CASSRYYNSPLHF. The full variable domain, rest sourced from reference TRBV11-2 and TRBJ1-6, is EAGVAQSPRYKIIEKRQSVAFWCNPISGHATLYWYQQILGQGPKLLIQFQNNGVVDDSQLPKDRFSAERLKGVDSTLKIQPAKLEDSAVYLCASSRYYNSPLHFGNGTRLTVT.